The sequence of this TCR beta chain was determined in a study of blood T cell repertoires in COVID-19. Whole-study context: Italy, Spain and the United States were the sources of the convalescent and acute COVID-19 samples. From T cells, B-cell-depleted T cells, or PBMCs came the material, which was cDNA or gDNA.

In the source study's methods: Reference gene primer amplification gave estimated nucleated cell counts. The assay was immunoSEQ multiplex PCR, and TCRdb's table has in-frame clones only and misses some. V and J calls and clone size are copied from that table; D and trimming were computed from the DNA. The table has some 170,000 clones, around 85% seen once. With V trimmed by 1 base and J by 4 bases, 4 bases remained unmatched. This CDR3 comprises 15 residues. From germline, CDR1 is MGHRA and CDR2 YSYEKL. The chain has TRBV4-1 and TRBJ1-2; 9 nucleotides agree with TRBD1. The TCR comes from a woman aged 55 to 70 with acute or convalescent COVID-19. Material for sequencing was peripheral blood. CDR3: CASSQAGTGIYGYTF. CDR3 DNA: TGCGCCAGCAGCCAAGCCGGGACAGGGATCTATGGCTACACCTTC.